Shown below are 27 T cell receptor beta chains from a single sample sequenced in a study of Graves' ophthalmopathy and Graves' hyperthyroidism. CDR3 regions of TCR beta were amplified from RNA transcripts. In the first round, RT-PCR was carried out with HTBI primers, and a multiplex PCR formed the second round. Via MiXCR, TCRdb re-called the multiplex PCR reads, giving one row per CDR3 protein. Of over a million distinct CDR3 sequences in the sample, 35% to 40% were seen once. The material sequenced was peripheral blood or thyroid tissue (not recorded which). All receptors derive from an adult man with Graves' hyperthyroidism.

This clonotype showed up many times. This chain links TRBV5-5 with TRBJ1-5; D may be TRBD1 (6 bases). Trimming removed 4 bases at V and 3 bases at J, with 14 bases between. This CDR3 contains 15 residues. CDR1 is SGHKS, CDR2 YYEKEE, per germline (reference sequence). DNA for the CDR3: TGTGCCAGCAGCCCTGCCCGGGGGCTCAATCAGCCCCAGCATTTT. Translation: CASSPARGLNQPQHF.

The genes are TRBV10-3 and TRBJ2-7, with 10 bases lining up with TRBD1. Germline CDR1 and CDR2: ENHRY and SYGVKD. This CDR3 has 15 amino acids. V dropped 10 bases and J dropped 7; count of bases not matched to a gene: 16. The CDR3 region is CASRDAGTGDKEQYF. The CDR3 bases are TGTGCCAGCAGAGATGCCGGGACAGGGGATAAAGAGCAGTACTTC.

This clonotype was observed at least ten times. The chain combines TRBV20-1 with TRBJ1-4; D is ambiguous. The CDR3 loop spans 13 amino acids. Germline lookup yields CDR1 DFQATT and CDR2 SNEGSKA (reference sequence). V dropped 3 bases and J dropped 4 bases, with 9 bases sitting between them. CDR3 amino acids: CSASYGFNEKLFF. CDR3 nucleotides: TGCAGTGCTAGCTACGGGTTTAATGAAAAACTGTTTTTT.

This clonotype has more than one count but fewer than ten. This chain links TRBV10-3 with TRBJ1-1; D may be TRBD1 (6 bases). CDR3 size: 12 residues. Germline CDR1 reads ENHRY; CDR2 reads SYGVKD. Between the trimmed V and J ends, which lost 5 bases and 7 bases, there was a span of 11 bases. The CDR3 spells CAISSTGYEAFF. The CDR3 region has the DNA TGTGCCATCAGTTCCACAGGGTATGAAGCTTTCTTT.

The rearrangement joins TRBV5-1 to TRBJ1-2, with D unresolved. The CDR3 totals 16 residues. Trimming pared 5 bases from V and 3 bases from J, leaving 20 bases between. The germline gives CDR1 SGHRS, CDR2 YFSETQ. The CDR3 DNA reads TGCGCCAGCAGAGAAAGGACGAGTATACCAGACTATGGCTACACCTTC. This encodes CASRERTSIPDYGYTF.

The V and J genes are TRBV25-1 and TRBJ2-2; 10 bases align to TRBD2. Losses at the gene ends were 5 bases for V and 0 bases for J; bases not matched to a gene: 9. This CDR3 region has 18 residues. Looked up from germline, CDR1 is MGHDK and CDR2 is SYGVNS. CDR3 sequence (DNA): TGTGCCAGCAGTTACATACAGCGGGGGGGAGCGAACACCGGGGAGCTGTTTTTT. Residues: CASSYIQRGGANTGELFF.

Concerning this clonotype itself: Here the CDR3 omits its conserved ending phenylalanine or tryptophan, so a read error is the likely source. The DNA is omitted, as the CDR3 cannot be located on it reliably, and the CDR3 follows TCRdb's listing. V usage is TRBV9 and J usage is TRBJ2-7. The length of the CDR3 is 10 amino acids, counting both ends. Germline V gives CDR1 SGDLS, CDR2 YYNGEE. This CDR3 reads CASSVGQEYY.

The V and J genes are TRBV25-1 and TRBJ2-3, with no clear D. The CDR3 has 15 amino acids. CDR1 is MGHDK, CDR2 SYGVNS, per germline. V lost 5 bases and J lost 2, with 14 bases in between. Written as DNA, the CDR3 is TGTGCCAGCAGTTTTAGTCGCAGGTTCACAGATACGCAGTATTTT. This sequence encodes CASSFSRRFTDTQYF.

The chain links TRBV2 to TRBJ1-6; possibly TRBD1 for D (5 bases). Trimming took off 3 bases at V and 7 bases at J, with 7 bases between the two ends. The CDR3 consists of 13 residues. Germline CDR1 and CDR2: SNHLY and FYNNEI. The CDR3 sequence: CASSDRQNSPLHF. In DNA form, the CDR3 reads TGTGCCAGCAGTGATCGACAGAATTCACCCCTCCACTTT.

This clonotype was counted once. The chain links TRBV11-2 to TRBJ1-2; 7 bases are a match to TRBD1. Germline loops: CDR1 SGHAT, CDR2 FQNNGV. Trimming took 5 bases from V and 5 from J; bases not matched to a gene: 14. CDR3 length equals 16 residues. CDR3 nucleotide sequence: TGTGCCAGCAGCCACGACCGTACAGGGGCGCTGTATGGCTACACCTTC. Its translation is CASSHDRTGALYGYTF.

This clonotype was recorded many times. The genes are TRBV29-1 and TRBJ2-5; TRBD2 agrees at 12 bases. Trimming removed 6 bases from V and 4 bases from J; junction bases left unmatched: 15. CDR3 size: 17 residues. Germline-derived CDR1 and CDR2 are SQVTM and ANQGSEA. In DNA form, the CDR3 reads TGCAGCGTGGGCCGGCGGCTAGCGGGGGGGCCTGGAGAGACCCAGTACTTC. Residues: CSVGRRLAGGPGETQYF.

This clonotype was observed at least ten times. The rearrangement uses TRBV4-1 and TRBJ2-7; a weak D match, TRBD1 (5 bases). CDR1 and CDR2 from the germline V gene are MGHRA and YSYEKL. This CDR3 region has 14 residues. The V and J ends lost 1 base and 0 bases respectively, with 7 bases between them. The CDR3 sequence: CASSQVGDSYEQYF. For the CDR3, the DNA is TGCGCCAGCAGCCAAGTAGGGGACTCCTACGAGCAGTACTTC.

The chain's CDR3 is CASSAPGQGYYEQYF. The DNA of the CDR3 is TGTGCCAGTAGTGCCCCGGGACAGGGTTATTACGAGCAGTACTTC. The V call is TRBV19, the J call TRBJ2-7, with 9 bases aligning to TRBD1. Unmatched junction bases numbered 9, after V lost 5 bases and J lost 4 bases. This CDR3 spans 15 amino acids. Germline lookup yields CDR1 LNHDA and CDR2 SQIVND (reference sequence).

This chain connects TRBV25-1 to TRBJ1-1; a weak D match, TRBD1 (6 bases). V was shortened by 8 bases and J by 1 base, with 11 bases between the two germline ends. Germline-derived CDR1 and CDR2 are MGHDK and SYGVNS. This CDR3 comprises 13 residues. The CDR3 nucleotides are TGTGCCAGCTTGAGGGGGGGGAACACTGAAGCTTTCTTT. It translates to CASLRGGNTEAFF. The whole variable domain, remainder taken from reference TRBV25-1 and TRBJ1-1, is EADIYQTPRYLVIGTGKKITLECSQTMGHDKMYWYQQDPGMELHLIHYSYGVNSTEKGDLSSESTVSRIRTEHFPLTLESARPSHTSQYLCASLRGGNTEAFFGQGTRLTVV.

This clonotype was picked up a small number of times. The V call is TRBV10-3, the J call TRBJ2-5; perhaps TRBD1 as D (6 bases). Germline values: CDR1 ENHRY, CDR2 SYGVKD. Trimming shortened V by 0 bases and J by 5 bases, and 16 bases separated the two germline ends. The CDR3 has 16 residues. CDR3 in amino acids: CAISESLGQGMETQYF. The CDR3 nucleotides are TGTGCCATCAGTGAGTCGCTGGGGCAGGGGATGGAGACCCAGTACTTC.

A word on this clonotype: A much larger clone is a single base away; this may be a read error. This rearrangement joins TRBV7-2 to TRBJ2-2, with D tentatively TRBD1 or TRBD2 (5 bases each). The CDR3 is 14 amino acids. CDR1 SGHTA and CDR2 FQGNSA come from the germline V gene. CDR3 region: CAGSLAQGSGELFF. The DNA of the CDR3 is TGTGCCGGCAGCTTAGCGCAGGGATCCGGGGAGCTGTTTTTT.

The V gene is TRBV7-6, the J gene TRBJ2-2; 14 positions match TRBD2. Germline-derived CDR1 and CDR2 are SGHVS and FNYEAQ. This CDR3 spans 17 amino acids. V lost 5 bases and J lost 6; bases outside the gene matches: 8. The CDR3 nucleotides read TGTGCCAGCAGCACCAGAGGGACTAGCGGGAGCGCCGGGGAGCTGTTTTTT. It encodes CASSTRGTSGSAGELFF.

With regard to this clonotype: One end of the junction does not line up with germline, which may come from a read error. The chain is built from TRBV2 and TRBJ2-2, with 7 positions matching TRBD2. The germline CDR1 and CDR2 sequences are SNHLY and FYNNEI. This CDR3 contains 19 residues. For the CDR3, the DNA is TGTGCCAGCAGTGAGGTTCCCTTCTCGCGGGAGATTTTGGCCGGGGAGCTGTGTTTT. It is translated as CASSEVPFSREILAGELCF.

The chain is built from TRBV27 and TRBJ1-2; D is possibly TRBD1 (6 bases). Germline V gene data show CDR1 as MNHEY and CDR2 as SMNVEV (reference sequence). The V gene lost 3 bases and the J gene lost 8 bases, with 13 bases spanning the gap. The CDR3 has 13 amino acids. The CDR3 here is CASSFVRGRGYTF. The CDR3 nucleotides read TGTGCCAGCAGTTTTGTTAGGGGGAGAGGCTACACCTTC.

This clonotype showed up just once. The chain joins TRBV7-9 to TRBJ2-7, with TRBD1 as a possible D gene (5 bases). Germline V gives CDR1 SEHNR, CDR2 FQNEAQ (reference sequence). CDR3 length equals 13 residues. V shed 5 bases and J shed 5 bases, with 13 bases lying between them. The CDR3 DNA reads as TGTGCCAGCAGCCCACAATTAGGGGACGAGCAGTACTTC. The encoded protein is CASSPQLGDEQYF.

This clonotype came up a few times. The chain uses TRBV7-9 and TRBJ1-5; 10 bases are shared with TRBD1. The CDR3 runs 14 residues. Looked up from germline, CDR1 is SEHNR and CDR2 is FQNEAQ (reference sequence). The J segment lost 7 bases and the V segment lost 3 bases, leaving 3 bases of the junction unmatched. Here the CDR3 reads CASSFRTGGQPQHF. The CDR3 bases are TGTGCCAGCAGCTTTCGGACAGGGGGACAGCCCCAGCATTTT.

This clonotype turned up a few times. The genes are TRBV27 and TRBJ2-7; D is unresolved. The CDR3 length is 14 residues. Trimming shortened V by 3 bases and J by 7 bases, and 16 bases separated the two germline ends. Per germline, CDR1 MNHEY and CDR2 SMNVEV (reference sequence). CDR3 residues: CASSFRLRVDEQYF. CDR3 DNA sequence: TGTGCCAGCAGTTTTCGTCTTAGGGTTGATGAGCAGTACTTC.

This chain links TRBV7-2 with TRBJ2-2; D is undetermined. Deletions cut 11 bases from V and 6 bases from J, with 10 bases between. Germline CDR1 and CDR2: SGHTA and FQGNSA. The CDR3 has 11 residues. The CDR3 loop reads CAWSVPGELFF. The CDR3 DNA follows: TGTGCCTGGAGTGTTCCCGGGGAGCTGTTTTTT.

A few counts support this clonotype. The rearrangement joins TRBV12-5 to TRBJ1-1; tentatively, D is TRBD1 (6 bases). V lost 3 bases and J 5 bases, leaving 16 bases between the germline ends. This CDR3 spans 15 amino acids. Germline-derived CDR1 and CDR2 are LGHNT and FRNRAP. DNA for the CDR3: TGTGCTAGTGGTTTTTATTCCCAGGGGTGGACTGAAGCTTTCTTT. Encoded protein: CASGFYSQGWTEAFF.

The chain has TRBV6-5 and TRBJ1-1, with D unresolved. CDR1 is MNHEY and CDR2 is SVGAGI in the germline V gene. V lost 0 bases and J 6 bases, leaving 14 bases between the germline ends. The CDR3 runs to 15 residues. CDR3 bases: TGTGCCAGCAGTTACTCGATCGGGTTTTCGGCTGAAGCTTTCTTT. Translating it yields CASSYSIGFSAEAFF.

This clonotype was detected only a few times. This chain connects TRBV5-6 to TRBJ1-6; TRBD1 is a possible D gene (5 bases). The V and J ends lost 0 bases and 8 bases respectively, with 12 bases between them. This CDR3 spans 15 amino acids. Germline assignment: CDR1 SGHDT and CDR2 YYEEEE. The CDR3 is CASSLGAGLDSPLHF. CDR3 DNA sequence: TGTGCCAGCAGCTTGGGGGCAGGGCTCGATTCACCCCTCCACTTT.

This clonotype was seen repeatedly, ten times or more. The chain couples TRBV19 to TRBJ2-7; possibly TRBD2 for D (5 bases). Trimming removed 3 bases from V and 0 bases from J, with 12 bases in between. CDR1 is LNHDA, CDR2 SQIVND, per germline (reference sequence). This CDR3 is built from 15 residues. CDR3 loop: CASSIEGRSSYEQYF. The CDR3 bases are TGTGCCAGTAGTATTGAGGGCAGAAGCTCCTACGAGCAGTACTTC.